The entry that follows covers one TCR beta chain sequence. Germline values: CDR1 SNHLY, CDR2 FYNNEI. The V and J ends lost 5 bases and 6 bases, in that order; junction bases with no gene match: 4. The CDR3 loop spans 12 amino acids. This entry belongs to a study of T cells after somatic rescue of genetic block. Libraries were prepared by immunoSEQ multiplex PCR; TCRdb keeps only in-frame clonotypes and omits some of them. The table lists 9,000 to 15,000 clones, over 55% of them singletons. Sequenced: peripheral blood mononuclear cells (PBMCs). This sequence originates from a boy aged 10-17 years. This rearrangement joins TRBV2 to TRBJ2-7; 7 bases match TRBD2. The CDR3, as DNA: TGTGCCAGCAGTTACCCGGGAGGCGAGCAGTACTTC. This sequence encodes CASSYPGGEQYF.